Following are 13 T cell receptor beta chains from one sample sequenced in a study of T cell responses to AZD1222 COVID-19 vaccine. Assay used: immunoSEQ multiplex PCR; TCRdb lists only in-frame clones, some missing. The sample shows about 120,000 clones, roughly 87% of them seen only once. Sequenced material: peripheral blood, taken on day 0 of AZD1222 vaccination. Receptors originate from an adult in good health.

The chain is built from TRBV6-1 and TRBJ1-2; the match to TRBD1 covers 8 bases. V shed 3 bases and J 4 bases; nucleotides not matched to a gene: 4. This CDR3 contains 14 residues. Germline V gives CDR1 MNHNS, CDR2 SASEGT. The CDR3 sequence is CASSEDRAPYGYTF. CDR3 in DNA: TGTGCCAGCAGTGAGGACAGGGCCCCCTATGGCTACACCTTC.

In this sample, this clone turned up a few times. The J gene is TRBJ2-2, the V gene TRBV3-1 (or the pseudogene TRBV3-2); D might be TRBD1 or TRBD2, each matching 5 bases. Trimming pared 3 bases from V and 6 bases from J, leaving 8 bases between. CDR3 size: 13 residues. CDR1 is LGHDT and CDR2 is YNNKEL in the germline V gene (reference sequence). DNA for the CDR3: TGTGCCAGCAGCCAGTGGGGGTCCGGGGAGCTGTTTTTT. Protein product: CASSQWGSGELFF.

This clone was counted a single time. The chain couples TRBV7-3 to TRBJ2-3; the D is unclear. V was clipped by 2 bases and J by 6 bases, with 12 bases between them. CDR1 SGHTA and CDR2 FQGTGA come from the germline V gene. The CDR3 spans 14 residues. The CDR3 coding sequence is TGTGCCAGCAGCTTAGGGCCTCCCGGGGATACGCAGTATTTT. The encoded protein is CASSLGPPGDTQYF.

This clone was seen only once. The chain has TRBV27 and TRBJ2-7; TRBD2 aligns across 12 bases. The CDR3 loop spans 16 amino acids. Germline V lookup: CDR1 MNHEY, CDR2 SMNVEV (reference sequence). V gave up 8 bases and J gave up 7 bases; unmatched junction bases: 15. The CDR3 sequence is CASRRLAGVVVGEQYF. The CDR3 region has the DNA TGTGCCAGCCGACGACTAGCGGGAGTTGTGGTGGGGGAGCAGTACTTC.

This chain uses TRBV13 with TRBJ2-1, with D perhaps matching TRBD1 (6 bases). CDR1 and CDR2 from the germline V gene are PRHDT and FYEKMQ (reference sequence). This CDR3 has 13 residues. Trimming left V 5 bases short and J 6 bases short, with 11 bases between. Written as DNA, the CDR3 is TGTGCCAGCAGCACACTAGGGGGCAATGAGCAGTTCTTC. It encodes CASSTLGGNEQFF.

This clone was picked up a small number of times. The J gene is TRBJ1-5, the V gene TRBV30, with D possibly TRBD1 on 6 matching bases. The ends were cut back, 4 bases at V and 4 bases at J, with 17 bases in the middle. In germline, CDR1 is GTSNPN, CDR2 SVGIG (reference sequence). The length of the CDR3 is 15 residues. The CDR3 DNA reads as TGTGCCTGGAATCGGGGAGGGGGATCAAATCAGCCCCAGCATTTT. Its translation is CAWNRGGGSNQPQHF.

This clone was seen a single time. This rearrangement joins TRBV12-5 to TRBJ1-5; TRBD1 agrees at 8 bases. The CDR3 runs to 17 residues. Germline V CDR1 and CDR2: LGHNT, FRNRAP. J gave up 2 bases and V 5 bases, and 11 bases lay outside the gene matches. The CDR3: CASGLTGGGLGNQPQHF. In DNA form, the CDR3 reads TGTGCTAGTGGTCTAACAGGGGGTGGCCTGGGCAATCAGCCCCAGCATTTT.

This chain connects TRBV9 to TRBJ2-3; 10 nucleotides match TRBD2. Germline lookup yields CDR1 SGDLS and CDR2 YYNGEE. The CDR3 extends over 16 amino acids. V lost 0 bases to trimming and J lost 6 bases; unmatched junction nucleotides: 7. CDR3 amino acids: CASSVGSSGRSDTQYF. The CDR3, as DNA: TGTGCCAGCAGCGTAGGTAGTAGCGGGAGGTCTGATACGCAGTATTTT.

The V gene is TRBV6-6, the J gene TRBJ1-6; D remains unclear. Germline V gene sequence: CDR1 MNHNY, CDR2 SVGAGI (reference sequence). The V gene lost 5 bases and the J gene lost 6 bases, with 14 bases spanning the gap. The CDR3 loop spans 15 amino acids. Here the CDR3 reads CASSHGRKGNSPLHF. DNA for the CDR3: TGTGCCAGCAGTCACGGACGGAAGGGTAATTCACCCCTCCACTTT.

This clone was recorded only once. This chain joins TRBV6-5 and TRBJ2-1; D may correspond to TRBD1 or TRBD2 (5 bases each). Germline V gives CDR1 MNHEY, CDR2 SVGAGI. The CDR3 is 14 residues long. The V end lost 5 bases, the J end lost 5 bases, and 13 bases lay between the germline ends. CDR3 amino acids: CASSRSGTNNEQFF. The DNA for the CDR3 is TGTGCCAGCAGTCGAAGTGGGACCAACAATGAGCAGTTCTTC.

This sequence joins TRBV5-4 and TRBJ2-7; D remains unclear. This CDR3 region has 12 residues. Per the germline V gene, CDR1 is SGHNT and CDR2 is YYREEE (reference sequence). Trimming shortened V by 4 bases and J by 2 bases, and 7 bases separated the two germline ends. CDR3 sequence: CASSEKPYEQYF. In DNA form, the CDR3 reads TGTGCCAGCAGCGAGAAGCCCTACGAGCAGTACTTC. Filled out from reference TRBV5-4 and TRBJ2-7, the complete variable domain reads ETGVTQSPTHLIKTRGQQVTLRCSSQSGHNTVSWYQQALGQGPQFIFQYYREEENGRGNFPPRFSGLQFPNYSSELNVNALELDDSALYLCASSEKPYEQYFGPGTRLTVT.

The chain recombines TRBV6-6 with TRBJ2-3; 8 nucleotides line up with TRBD2. CDR1 is MNHNY, CDR2 SVGAGI, per germline (reference sequence). The CDR3 contains 16 residues. The junction had 9 bases not matched to a gene; V was cut back by 2 bases and J by 5 bases. The CDR3 loop reads CASSYPAGLAGDTQYF. CDR3 nucleotide sequence: TGTGCCAGCAGTTACCCGGCAGGACTAGCTGGAGATACGCAGTATTTT.

The chain has TRBV11-2 and TRBJ1-1; D remains ambiguous. The germline gives CDR1 SGHAT, CDR2 FQNNGV. V was shortened by 5 bases and J by 1 base, with 8 bases between the two germline ends. This CDR3 is built from 13 residues. The CDR3 coding sequence is TGTGCCAGCAGCCACCAAGGGAACACTGAAGCTTTCTTT. This gives the protein CASSHQGNTEAFF.